The clone carrying this T cell receptor (beta chain) has more than one count but fewer than ten. The data were obtained in a study of blood T cell repertoires in COVID-19. Sequencing was performed with immunoSEQ multiplex PCR; in TCRdb, only in-frame clones are kept and a portion is missing. The table includes fewer than 200,000 clones, 80% to 85% detected once. Trimming took 0 bases from V and 11 from J, leaving 16 bases between them. The CDR3 is 14 residues long. Germline-derived CDR1 and CDR2 are ENHRY and SYGVKD. The sequence derives from a man aged 65-85 years with active or convalescent COVID-19. V gene TRBV10-3 combines with J gene TRBJ1-1; D ambiguous. What was sequenced was peripheral blood. The CDR3 sequence is CAISESRAAQIAFF. DNA for the CDR3: TGTGCCATCAGTGAGTCGAGGGCAGCCCAAATTGCTTTCTTT.